The following is a T cell receptor beta chain sequence with its context. Its specificity is not known. This entry comes from a study of T cells expressing NK-cell markers. Study-level points and caveats: NKG2C+ dominant clonotypes from roughly 6 donors made up roughly 1.0-7.0% of CD8+ T cells.

TCRdb re-called the 5' RACE reads; every CDR3 protein appears as one record, without DNA. The sample has fewer than 550,000 distinct CDR3 sequences, and its top ten clones hold 1.4%. This clonotype was sampled from a woman aged 45-65 years in good health. The specimen sequenced was blood T cells: a sorted CD56 or NKG2C T cell subset, CD4+ or CD8+ T cells, or bulk PBMC T cells (not recorded which).

CDR3 region: CSVEWLLTYNEQFF. The V gene is TRBV29-1, the J gene TRBJ2-1. CDR1 and CDR2 from the germline V gene are SQVTM and ANQGSEA. This CDR3 comprises 14 residues.